Shown below are 24 T cell receptor beta chains from a single sample sequenced in a study of beta chain features in type 1 diabetes. Every bit of the isolated RNA underwent reverse transcription, so sequencing read expressed TCRB transcripts. Clones were read by immunoSEQ multiplex PCR, and TCRdb kept only the in-frame ones, dropping some. The data show around 160,000 clones, approximately 52% seen once. The specimen was Tregs from blood. These receptors were collected from a man between 18 and 29 years old in good health.

The chain is built from TRBV28 and TRBJ1-6; D ambiguous. Germline-derived CDR1 and CDR2 are MDHEN and SYDVKM. CDR3 length equals 12 residues. V was pared by 5 bases and J by 13 bases, with 12 bases between. CDR3 sequence: CASSPPPGPLHF. The CDR3 DNA follows: TGTGCCAGCAGTCCACCGCCCGGGCCCCTCCACTTT.

This clone was counted between two and nine times. The CDR3 coding sequence is TGTGCCAGCTTAGCGGGGGGGGCGTACAATGAGCAGTTCTTC. Translating gives CASLAGGAYNEQFF. This chain links TRBV2 with TRBJ2-1, with 11 nucleotides matching TRBD2. J gave up 4 bases and V 8 bases, and 4 bases lay outside the gene matches. Germline V gene lookup returns CDR1 SNHLY and CDR2 FYNNEI. CDR3 size: 14 residues.

A few counts support this clone. V is TRBV5-6 and J is TRBJ2-7; TRBD2 agrees at 8 bases. V lost 1 base to trimming and J lost 5 bases; unmatched junction nucleotides: 5. The germline V gene has CDR1 SGHDT and CDR2 YYEEEE. CDR3 length: 14 residues. The CDR3 DNA follows: TGTGCCAGCAGCTTGACCGGGGGGGCGCACGAGCAGTACTTC. Its translation: CASSLTGGAHEQYF.

The rearrangement links TRBV6-5 to TRBJ1-4; maybe TRBD1 (6 bases). Germline V CDR1 and CDR2: MNHEY, SVGAGI. The length of the CDR3 is 15 residues. V lost 6 bases to trimming and J lost 0 bases, with 11 bases between them. The CDR3 bases are TGTGCCAGCAGCCTTGGGGGCGCAACTAATGAAAAACTGTTTTTT. Translation: CASSLGGATNEKLFF.

This sequence joins TRBV28 and TRBJ2-7; TRBD2 matches at 7 bases. Germline loops: CDR1 MDHEN, CDR2 SYDVKM. The CDR3 has 14 amino acids. V lost 7 bases to trimming and J lost 3 bases; unmatched junction nucleotides: 9. CDR3 in DNA: TGTGCCAGCACCGCGGGGGACGGGATCTACGAGCAGTACTTC. This translates into CASTAGDGIYEQYF.

The genes are TRBV6-4 and TRBJ1-1; 11 bases are shared with TRBD1. The ends lost 5 bases at V and 4 bases at J; junction bases unmatched: 3. Germline CDR1 is MRHNA and CDR2 is SNTAGT. The CDR3 extends over 14 amino acids. The CDR3 coding sequence is TGTGCCAGCAGTTCCGGGACAGGGGGCACTGAAGCTTTCTTT. Translating gives CASSSGTGGTEAFF.

The rearrangement uses TRBV7-3 and TRBJ2-1, with 8 bases that match TRBD2. Germline V lookup: CDR1 SGHTA, CDR2 FQGTGA. V shed 5 bases, J shed 10 bases, and the junction held 13 bases outside the gene matches. The length of the CDR3 is 15 residues. CDR3 loop: CASSNPGLVSEEQFF. The CDR3, as DNA: TGTGCCAGCAGCAACCCGGGACTAGTATCGGAGGAGCAGTTCTTC.

The chain combines TRBV28 with TRBJ1-5, with 10 nucleotides matching TRBD1. The CDR3 length is 15 residues. Trimming removed 4 bases from V and 8 bases from J; junction bases left unmatched: 8. Germline V gives CDR1 MDHEN, CDR2 SYDVKM. Written as DNA, the CDR3 is TGTGCCAGCAGTTCCCGGGGGACAGGGGACAAGCCCCAGCATTTT. It specifies CASSSRGTGDKPQHF.

V is TRBV7-9 and J is TRBJ1-4, with TRBD1 matching over 7 bases. The length of the CDR3 is 14 residues. V shed 1 base, J shed 10 bases, and the junction held 6 bases outside the gene matches. Germline V gene sequence: CDR1 SEHNR, CDR2 FQNEAQ (reference sequence). The DNA of the CDR3 is TGTGCCAGCAGCTTAGGGGCCTACAGGGGAAAACTGTTTTTT. Amino acid sequence: CASSLGAYRGKLFF.

The genes are TRBV7-2 and TRBJ1-2; 7 bases align to TRBD1. Germline V CDR1 and CDR2: SGHTA, FQGNSA. This CDR3 spans 15 amino acids. V lost 3 bases, J lost 4 bases, and 8 bases stayed unmatched. CDR3 bases: TGTGCCAGCAGCTTTTCTGGGGGACAGCTCTATGGCTACACCTTC. Translation gives CASSFSGGQLYGYTF.

This clone was picked up a small number of times. V and J are TRBV19 and TRBJ1-5; D perhaps matches TRBD1 (6 bases). The CDR3 spans 14 residues. Germline V gives CDR1 LNHDA, CDR2 SQIVND (reference sequence). V shed 7 bases and J shed 0 bases, with 10 bases lying between them. CDR3 loop: CASIQGDSNQPQHF. CDR3 coding DNA: TGTGCCAGTATACAGGGCGATAGCAATCAGCCCCAGCATTTT.

The chain uses TRBV5-1 and TRBJ2-3; D is possibly TRBD2 (6 bases). V gave up 4 bases and J gave up 4 bases, with 16 bases separating them. CDR3 size: 15 residues. Germline V gene lookup returns CDR1 SGHRS and CDR2 YFSETQ. DNA of the CDR3: TGCGCCAGCAGCCTGAATGCGGGGAGGCCAGATACGCAGTATTTT. Translating gives CASSLNAGRPDTQYF.

The chain couples TRBV4-2 to TRBJ1-6; 7 bases map to TRBD1. Germline V gene lookup returns CDR1 LGHNA and CDR2 YNFKEQ. This CDR3 contains 15 residues. Trimming removed 4 bases from V and 9 bases from J; junction bases left unmatched: 9. The CDR3 DNA sequence: TGTGCCAGCAGCCCCCTGGACAGGCGGCGTTCACCCCTCCACTTT. It yields the protein CASSPLDRRRSPLHF.

There are a few counts of this clone. The rearrangement joins TRBV10-3 to TRBJ2-3; 8 bases fit TRBD1. The germline V gene has CDR1 ENHRY and CDR2 SYGVKD. V was pared by 8 bases and J by 6 bases, with 7 bases of the junction left unmatched. This CDR3 comprises 13 residues. CDR3: CAIQQGEADTQYF. CDR3 DNA: TGTGCCATCCAACAGGGGGAAGCGGATACGCAGTATTTT.

The V gene is TRBV5-4, the J gene TRBJ2-5, with D unresolved. V was shortened by 4 bases and J by 10 bases, with 11 bases between the two germline ends. CDR3 size: 11 residues. The germline gives CDR1 SGHNT, CDR2 YYREEE (reference sequence). The CDR3, as DNA: TGTGCCAGCAGCGGCAGAGGTAACCAGTACTTC. Translating gives CASSGRGNQYF.

There are a few counts of this clone. In DNA form, the CDR3 reads TGCGCCAGCAGCTTGACTAGCGGGAATAACGAGCAGTACTTC. Translating it yields CASSLTSGNNEQYF. The rearrangement links TRBV5-1 to TRBJ2-7; 10 bases agree with TRBD2. The CDR3 runs to 14 residues. Trimming took 1 base from V and 5 from J; bases not matched to a gene: 3. Germline V gives CDR1 SGHRS, CDR2 YFSETQ.

The chain carries TRBV7-9 and TRBJ1-6; maybe TRBD1 (5 bases). The CDR3 loop spans 16 amino acids. CDR1 is SEHNR, CDR2 FQNEAQ, per germline (reference sequence). V shed 1 base and J shed 1 base, with 8 bases lying between them. The CDR3 loop reads CASSLGGASYNSPLHF. The DNA of the CDR3 is TGTGCCAGCAGCTTAGGCGGGGCATCCTATAATTCACCCCTCCACTTT.

The chain carries TRBV4-1 and TRBJ2-1; possibly TRBD2 for D (5 bases). V lost 0 bases, J lost 6 bases, and 18 bases lay in between. Germline V gene lookup returns CDR1 MGHRA and CDR2 YSYEKL. The CDR3 is 17 amino acids. The CDR3 DNA reads as TGCGCCAGCAGCCAAGATGGAGGAGGAACTGGCCGCAATGAGCAGTTCTTC. Amino acids: CASSQDGGGTGRNEQFF.

In the case of this clone: A read error may account for a junction end that differs from germline. The chain recombines TRBV27 with TRBJ2-3, with TRBD2 matching over 9 bases. CDR3 length equals 16 residues. The germline V gene has CDR1 MNHEY and CDR2 SMNVEV (reference sequence). In DNA, the CDR3 is TGTGCCAGCAGCTTATGGGGGCGGTTAGCGGGAGACACGCAGTATTTT. The encoded protein is CASSLWGRLAGDTQYF.

This clone occurred a few times. The chain has TRBV14 and TRBJ2-1; 7 nucleotides line up with TRBD2. CDR3 length: 16 amino acids. CDR1 and CDR2 from the germline V gene are SGHDN and FVKESK. After removal of 4 bases from V and 0 bases from J, the junction contained 6 bases not matched to a gene. The CDR3 DNA reads as TGTGCCAGCAGCCGTCTAGCGGCAAGCTCCTACAATGAGCAGTTCTTC. The encoded protein is CASSRLAASSYNEQFF.

The chain has TRBV29-1 and TRBJ1-1, with TRBD1 matching 7 bases. V was clipped by 7 bases and J by 5 bases; unmatched bases: 10. Per germline, CDR1 SQVTM and CDR2 ANQGSEA. This CDR3 has 13 residues. The CDR3 loop reads CSGRQGGRTEAFF. The CDR3 nucleotides read TGCAGCGGAAGGCAGGGGGGTAGAACTGAAGCTTTCTTT.

The chain carries TRBV5-1 and TRBJ1-1; tentative D call: TRBD1 (6 bases). Germline values: CDR1 SGHRS, CDR2 YFSETQ. V dropped 4 bases and J dropped 5 bases, with 18 bases sitting between them. The CDR3 has 15 residues. CDR3 nucleotides: TGCGCCAGCAGCGCCGATCCGGGGGGGCTAACTGAAGCTTTCTTT. It is translated as CASSADPGGLTEAFF.

This chain connects TRBV7-2 to TRBJ1-1, with D unclear. CDR1 SGHTA and CDR2 FQGNSA come from the germline V gene. The CDR3 runs 14 residues. The germline V and J ends were trimmed by 1 base and 10 bases, with 16 bases remaining between them. DNA for the CDR3: TGTGCCAGCAGCTTAGGCCCCCTCGGTTTTGCAGCTTTCTTT. Amino acid sequence: CASSLGPLGFAAFF.

The chain links TRBV7-2 to TRBJ2-7; 7 nucleotides agree with TRBD2. The CDR3 spans 17 residues. J lost 2 bases, V lost 2 bases, and 12 bases had no gene match. The germline V gene has CDR1 SGHTA and CDR2 FQGNSA. The CDR3: CASSLYRGRDLTYEQYF. CDR3 nucleotides: TGTGCCAGCAGCTTATATCGGGGGAGGGACCTAACCTACGAGCAGTACTTC. Together with reference TRBV7-2 and TRBJ2-7, the CDR3 gives the full variable domain: GAGVSQSPSNKVTEKGKDVELRCDPISGHTALYWYRQSLGQGLEFLIYFQGNSAPDKSGLPSDRFSAERTGGSVSTLTIQRTQQEDSAVYLCASSLYRGRDLTYEQYFGPGTRLTVT.